This TCR beta chain is from a study of cytomegalovirus exposure and HLA in healthy donors. Background on the study: Earlier sequencing of 150 million to 200 million T cells yielded 100 million to 120 million unique TCR beta sequences. Notes on the study in general: Later, an analysis found that common viral pathogens appeared to be linked with several of the most significant clusters. DRB1 had the most TCR associations and HLA-C the fewest, a later analysis found, with rates varying by HLA locus.

A remark on this clone: Its antigen remains unknown.

The PCR was carried out with 60 Vbeta primers and 13 Jbeta primers. Sequencing used immunoSEQ multiplex PCR; TCRdb keeps in-frame clones, though not all of them. In the table there are some 130,000 clones, approximately 70% of which are singletons. Sequencing used PBMCs. This clonotype was obtained from a human donor in good health.

The CDR3 DNA sequence: TGTGCCAGCAGCTTCGTGTGGCGGGAGCGTAGCACAGATACGCAGTATTTT. This codes for CASSFVWRERSTDTQYF. The chain uses TRBV7-6 and TRBJ2-3; 7 bases map to TRBD2. CDR3 size: 17 residues. Trimming removed 3 bases from V and 0 bases from J; junction bases left unmatched: 9. The germline gives CDR1 SGHVS, CDR2 FNYEAQ.